This is a list of T cell receptor beta chains from one sample in a study of T cell responses to AZD1222 COVID-19 vaccine. TCRdb's copy holds only in-frame clones and misses some; the assay was immunoSEQ multiplex PCR. The table lists more than 90,000 clones, about 88% of them singletons. The material sequenced was peripheral blood, taken 28 days after the second AZD1222 dose. These receptors came from an adult who received the AZD1222 COVID-19 vaccine. Each CDR3 is given with its conserved first and last residue. The D gene is left open where the match is weak. The listing skips clone size in some rows; elsewhere it reads once, few, many or a size class.

cdr3_length: 14
clone_size: NA
d_call: NA
v_call: TRBV18
j_call: TRBJ1-4
cdr3_aa: CASSVVERNEKLFF
cdr3_nt: TGTGCCAGCTCCGTGGTTGAGCGGAATGAAAAACTGTTTTTT

cdr3_length: 13
clone_size: NA
d_call: NA
v_call: TRBV5-1
j_call: TRBJ2-1
cdr3_aa: CASSRDSYNEQFF
cdr3_nt: TGCGCCAGCAGCAGGGATTCCTACAATGAGCAGTTCTTC

cdr3_length: 16
clone_size: NA
d_call: TRBD1
v_call: TRBV5-4
j_call: TRBJ1-2
cdr3_aa: CASSGGDRGLGYGYTF
cdr3_nt: TGTGCCAGCAGCGGGGGTGACAGGGGGCTTGGCTATGGCTACACCTTC

cdr3_length: 17
clone_size: NA
d_call: NA
v_call: TRBV7-6
j_call: TRBJ2-1
cdr3_aa: CASSSHWGAGLPYEQFF
cdr3_nt: TGTGCCAGCAGCTCCCATTGGGGGGCGGGACTGCCCTATGAGCAGTTCTTC

cdr3_length: 19
clone_size: NA
d_call: NA
v_call: TRBV5-1
j_call: TRBJ2-4
cdr3_aa: CASSLWTEGIGSGKNIQYF
cdr3_nt: TGCGCCAGCAGCTTGTGGACAGAGGGGATTGGATCTGGCAAAAACATTCAGTACTTC

cdr3_length: 14
clone_size: NA
d_call: NA
v_call: TRBV28
j_call: TRBJ1-1
cdr3_aa: CAIEQGPMNTEAFF
cdr3_nt: TGTGCCATCGAACAGGGCCCTATGAACACTGAAGCTTTCTTT

cdr3_length: 14
clone_size: NA
d_call: NA
v_call: TRBV7-2
j_call: TRBJ2-3
cdr3_aa: CASSSEYSTDTQYF
cdr3_nt: TGTGCCAGCAGCTCCGAGTACAGCACAGATACGCAGTATTTT

cdr3_length: 14
clone_size: NA
d_call: TRBD1
v_call: TRBV5-1
j_call: TRBJ1-1
cdr3_aa: CASRGQGDRTEAFF
cdr3_nt: TGCGCCAGCAGGGGACAGGGGGACCGAACTGAAGCTTTCTTT

cdr3_length: 14
clone_size: NA
d_call: NA
v_call: TRBV19
j_call: TRBJ2-7
cdr3_aa: CASSIVQGSYEQYF
cdr3_nt: TGTGCCAGTAGTATAGTGCAGGGATCGTACGAGCAGTACTTC

cdr3_length: 16
clone_size: once
d_call: TRBD1
v_call: TRBV5-1
j_call: TRBJ2-1
cdr3_aa: CASRTGSNPSYNEQFF
cdr3_nt: TGCGCCAGCAGGACAGGGTCGAACCCCTCCTACAATGAGCAGTTCTTC

cdr3_length: 16
clone_size: NA
d_call: NA
v_call: TRBV6-2/TRBV6-3
j_call: TRBJ1-1
cdr3_aa: CASSYSYREVNTEAFF
cdr3_nt: TGTGCCAGCAGTTACTCCTACAGGGAGGTTAACACTGAAGCTTTCTTT

cdr3_length: 16
clone_size: NA
d_call: NA
v_call: TRBV11-2
j_call: TRBJ1-1
cdr3_aa: CASSPIAGTINTEAFF
cdr3_nt: TGTGCCAGCAGCCCCATAGCCGGGACGATTAACACTGAAGCTTTCTTT

cdr3_length: 13
clone_size: NA
d_call: NA
v_call: TRBV7-8
j_call: TRBJ1-2
cdr3_aa: CASSSRQIRSYTF
cdr3_nt: TGTGCCAGCAGCTCCAGACAGATTAGGAGCTACACCTTC

cdr3_length: 14
clone_size: NA
d_call: TRBD1
v_call: TRBV6-4
j_call: TRBJ2-3
cdr3_aa: CASSGQGSGDTQYF
cdr3_nt: TGTGCCAGCAGCGGACAGGGTTCAGGAGATACGCAGTATTTT

cdr3_length: 18
clone_size: NA
d_call: TRBD2
v_call: TRBV9
j_call: TRBJ2-1
cdr3_aa: CASSPRTSGRVGYNEQFF
cdr3_nt: TGTGCCAGCAGCCCCAGGACTAGCGGGAGGGTTGGGTACAATGAGCAGTTCTTC

cdr3_length: 14
clone_size: NA
d_call: TRBD2
v_call: TRBV5-4
j_call: TRBJ2-2
cdr3_aa: CAGAGTTNTGELFF
cdr3_nt: TGTGCCGGGGCCGGGACTACCAACACCGGGGAGCTGTTTTTT

cdr3_length: 15
clone_size: NA
d_call: NA
v_call: TRBV25-1
j_call: TRBJ1-3
cdr3_aa: CASSEYPGEWNTIYF
cdr3_nt: TGTGCCAGCAGTGAATATCCAGGGGAATGGAACACCATATATTTT

cdr3_length: 20
clone_size: NA
d_call: TRBD2
v_call: TRBV24-1
j_call: TRBJ2-1
cdr3_aa: CATSDDGTRVFSGSYNEQFF
cdr3_nt: TGTGCCACCAGTGACGATGGGACTAGAGTGTTCTCGGGCTCCTACAATGAGCAGTTCTTC

cdr3_length: 14
clone_size: NA
d_call: NA
v_call: TRBV5-1
j_call: TRBJ1-5
cdr3_aa: CASSGDGSNQPQHF
cdr3_nt: TGCGCCAGCAGCGGGGACGGTAGCAATCAGCCCCAGCATTTT

cdr3_length: 13
clone_size: once
d_call: NA
v_call: TRBV5-4
j_call: TRBJ1-2
cdr3_aa: CASSLAGADDYTF
cdr3_nt: TGTGCCAGCAGCTTGGCTGGCGCGGACGACTACACCTTC

cdr3_length: 15
clone_size: NA
d_call: NA
v_call: TRBV7-3
j_call: TRBJ1-1
cdr3_aa: CASSLRSGLNTEAFF
cdr3_nt: TGTGCCAGCAGCTTAAGGTCCGGGCTGAACACTGAAGCTTTCTTT

cdr3_length: 14
clone_size: NA
d_call: NA
v_call: TRBV21-1
j_call: TRBJ2-5
cdr3_aa: CASSKDRDQETQYF
cdr3_nt: TGTGCCAGCAGCAAGGACAGGGACCAAGAGACCCAGTACTTC